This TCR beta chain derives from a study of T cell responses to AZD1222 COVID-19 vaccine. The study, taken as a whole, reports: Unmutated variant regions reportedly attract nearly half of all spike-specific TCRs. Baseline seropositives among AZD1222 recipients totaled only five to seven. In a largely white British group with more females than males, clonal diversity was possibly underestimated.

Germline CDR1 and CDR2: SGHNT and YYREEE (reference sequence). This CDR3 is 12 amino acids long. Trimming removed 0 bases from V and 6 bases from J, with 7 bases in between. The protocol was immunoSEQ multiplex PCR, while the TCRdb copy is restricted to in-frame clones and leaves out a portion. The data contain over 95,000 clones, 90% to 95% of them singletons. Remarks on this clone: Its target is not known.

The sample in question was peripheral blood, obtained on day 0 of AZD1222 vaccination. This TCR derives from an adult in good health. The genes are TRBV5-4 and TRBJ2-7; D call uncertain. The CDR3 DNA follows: TGTGCCAGCAGCTTGGGGATGGTCGAGCAGTACTTC. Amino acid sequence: CASSLGMVEQYF.